Described below is a single T cell receptor beta chain sequence and its context. The antigen remains unidentified. The data were obtained in a study of cytomegalovirus exposure and HLA in healthy donors. Study findings and constraints: Associated with cytomegalovirus, according to the listing, were about 160 TCR beta chains. Later analysis demonstrated an association between a missense DCLRE1C variant and TCR beta V- and J-gene trimming.

The PCR contained 60 Vbeta and 13 Jbeta primers. Here immunoSEQ multiplex PCR was the method, and the copy in TCRdb shows in-frame clones only, minus some. The sample has under 300,000 clones, 84% seen once. Germline V gene data show CDR1 as MDHEN and CDR2 as SYDVKM. The CDR3 sequence is 17 residues long. Unmatched junction bases numbered 12, after V lost 2 bases and J lost 6 bases. The material sequenced was PBMCs. This receptor was taken from a woman in her thirties or forties in good health and CMV-seropositive. This chain joins TRBV28 and TRBJ1-5; 8 positions match TRBD1. The CDR3 nucleotides read TGTGCCAGCAGTTTACCCACCTCCGGACAGGGAGGTCAGCCCCAGCATTTT. Protein product: CASSLPTSGQGGQPQHF.